This T cell receptor beta chain appears in the sequencing data of a study of T cell responses to AZD1222 COVID-19 vaccine. Points from the study as a whole: The donors showed a predominance of white British ancestry and of females, with possible underestimation of clonal diversity.

This CDR3 comprises 12 residues. CDR1 and CDR2 (germline): MGHDK, SYGVNS. Trimming stripped 8 bases from V and 1 base from J, with 8 bases between. Pooled together were second doses at about 4 or about 12 weeks. This clone was detected once. Its antigen is unknown. TCRdb's table, derived via immunoSEQ multiplex PCR, lists solely in-frame clones and lacks some. The sample has under 95,000 clones, around 88% seen once. The gene calls are TRBV25-1 and TRBJ1-1; D is unclear. The source is an adult who received the AZD1222 COVID-19 vaccine. Sequencing was performed on peripheral blood, taken 28 days after the second AZD1222 dose. The CDR3 DNA sequence: TGTGCCAGCCTCACAGCGAACACTGAAGCTTTCTTT. This codes for CASLTANTEAFF. Supplemented by reference TRBV25-1 and TRBJ1-1, the full variable domain reads EADIYQTPRYLVIGTGKKITLECSQTMGHDKMYWYQQDPGMELHLIHYSYGVNSTEKGDLSSESTVSRIRTEHFPLTLESARPSHTSQYLCASLTANTEAFFGQGTRLTVV.